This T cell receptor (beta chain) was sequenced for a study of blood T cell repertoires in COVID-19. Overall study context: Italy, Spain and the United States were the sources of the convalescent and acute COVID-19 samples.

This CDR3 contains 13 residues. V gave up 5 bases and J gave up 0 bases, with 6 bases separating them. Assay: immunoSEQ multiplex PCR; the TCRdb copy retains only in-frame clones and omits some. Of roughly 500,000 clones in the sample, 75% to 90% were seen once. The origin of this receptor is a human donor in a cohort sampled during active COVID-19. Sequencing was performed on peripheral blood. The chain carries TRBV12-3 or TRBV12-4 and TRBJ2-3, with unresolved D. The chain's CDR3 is CASSNTSTDTQYF. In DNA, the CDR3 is TGTGCCAGCAGTAATACTAGCACAGATACGCAGTATTTT.